The 7 T cell receptor beta chains listed next were all sequenced from one sample in a study of blood T cells in healthy people across ages. Alongside a J-beta primer mix, a sample-barcoded 5' primer served in a second PCR lasting about 6 to 11 cycles. MiXCR, run by TCRdb on the 5' RACE reads, gives a single entry per CDR3 protein. The profile shows 1.5 million to 1.8 million distinct CDR3 sequences, under 55% of them singletons. The sequencing input was blood. The receptors shown here come from a woman aged 18-30 years in good health.

This clonotype was seen at least ten times. The chain joins TRBV11-2 to TRBJ2-1, with 12 positions matching TRBD2. The CDR3 extends over 16 amino acids. V gave up 4 bases and J gave up 1 base; unmatched junction bases: 2. Germline loops: CDR1 SGHAT, CDR2 FQNNGV. CDR3 DNA: TGTGCCAGCAGCTCCCTAGCGGGAGGGTCCTACAATGAGCAGTTCTTC. Amino acid sequence: CASSSLAGGSYNEQFF.

The CDR3 reads CASSLAITAVQETQYF. Here the CDR3 DNA reads TGTGCCAGCAGCTTAGCGATTACCGCGGTCCAAGAGACCCAGTACTTC. The rearrangement links TRBV7-2 to TRBJ2-5; D not certain. V was shortened by 0 bases and J by 1 base, with 12 bases between the two germline ends. The CDR3 is 16 residues long. CDR1 is SGHTA and CDR2 is FQGNSA in the germline V gene.

Concerning this clonotype itself: The junction departs from germline at one end; a sequencing error may be responsible. The J gene is TRBJ2-7, the V gene TRBV7-7; a weak D match, TRBD1 (5 bases). The J call could be wrong; TRBJ2-5 is a better fit for the DNA end. Germline-derived CDR1 and CDR2 are SSHAT and FNYEAQ (reference sequence). This CDR3 is built from 15 residues. Written as DNA, the CDR3 is TGTGCTAGCAGCTTAGTCCCCCAGGGTGCAGAGACCCAGTACTTC. Its translation: CASSLVPQGAETQYF.

V and J are TRBV7-9 and TRBJ1-5; no reliable D call. The germline V gene encodes CDR1 SEHNR and CDR2 FQNEAQ (reference sequence). Trimming shortened V by 1 base and J by 0 bases, and 10 bases separated the two germline ends. The CDR3 extends over 16 amino acids. The DNA for the CDR3 is TGTGCCAGCAGCTTAGAAGGACTGTATAGCAATCAGCCCCAGCATTTT. Protein sequence: CASSLEGLYSNQPQHF.

A few counts support this clonotype. The rearrangement uses TRBV5-1 and TRBJ1-1; the D is unclear. Germline V gene sequence: CDR1 SGHRS, CDR2 YFSETQ. The germline V and J ends were trimmed by 0 bases and 5 bases, with 11 bases remaining between them. CDR3 length equals 14 residues. The CDR3 DNA sequence: TGCGCCAGCAGCTTGGAAACCCGGGGAACTGAAGCTTTCTTT. Its protein is CASSLETRGTEAFF.

J is TRBJ1-2 and V is TRBV18, with D possibly matching TRBD1 (5 bases). This CDR3 has 17 amino acids. Trimming removed 3 bases from V and 3 bases from J, with 20 bases in between. The V gene's germline CDR1 is KGHSH and CDR2 LQKENI. CDR3: CASSPRTGMGPHYGYTF. CDR3 nucleotides: TGTGCCAGCTCACCCCGGACGGGGATGGGGCCCCACTATGGCTACACCTTC.

This clonotype was counted only a few times. J is TRBJ2-3 and V is TRBV20-1; 11 bases are a match to TRBD2. With V trimmed by 7 bases and J by 2 bases, 11 bases remained unmatched. This CDR3 has 16 amino acids. CDR1 DFQATT and CDR2 SNEGSKA come from the germline V gene (reference sequence). CDR3 coding DNA: TGCAGTGAGCAGCCTCTAGCGGGGGGCCTCACAGATACGCAGTATTTT. This sequence encodes CSEQPLAGGLTDTQYF.